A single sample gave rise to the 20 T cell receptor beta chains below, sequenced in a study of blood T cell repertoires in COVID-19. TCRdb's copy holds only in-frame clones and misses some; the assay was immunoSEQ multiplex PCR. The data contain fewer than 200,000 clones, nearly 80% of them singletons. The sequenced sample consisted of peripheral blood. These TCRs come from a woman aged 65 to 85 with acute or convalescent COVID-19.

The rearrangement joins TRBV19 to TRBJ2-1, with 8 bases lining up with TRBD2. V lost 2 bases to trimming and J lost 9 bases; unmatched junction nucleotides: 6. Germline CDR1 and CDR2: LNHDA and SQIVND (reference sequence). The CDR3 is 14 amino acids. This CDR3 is CASSIRVAGGEQFF. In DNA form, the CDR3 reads TGTGCCAGTAGTATAAGGGTGGCGGGAGGTGAGCAGTTCTTC.

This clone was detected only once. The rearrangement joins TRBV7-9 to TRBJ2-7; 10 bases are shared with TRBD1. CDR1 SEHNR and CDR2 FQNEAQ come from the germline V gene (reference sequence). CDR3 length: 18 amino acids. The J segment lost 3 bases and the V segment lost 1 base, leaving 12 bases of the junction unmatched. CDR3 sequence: CASSLGSPLTGGFYEQYF. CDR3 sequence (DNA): TGTGCCAGCAGCTTAGGCTCCCCGTTGACAGGGGGCTTCTACGAGCAGTACTTC. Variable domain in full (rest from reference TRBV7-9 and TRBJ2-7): DTGVSQNPRHKITKRGQNVTFRCDPISEHNRLYWYRQTLGQGPEFLTYFQNEAQLEKSRLLSDRFSAERPKGSFSTLEIQRTEQGDSAMYLCASSLGSPLTGGFYEQYFGPGTRLTVT.

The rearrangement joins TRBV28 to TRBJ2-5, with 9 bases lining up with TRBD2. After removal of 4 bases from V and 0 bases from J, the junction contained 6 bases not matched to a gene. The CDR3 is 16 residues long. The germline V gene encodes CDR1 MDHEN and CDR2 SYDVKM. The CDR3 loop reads CASSYGEREDQETQYF. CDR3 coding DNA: TGTGCCAGCAGTTACGGCGAGCGGGAGGACCAAGAGACCCAGTACTTC.

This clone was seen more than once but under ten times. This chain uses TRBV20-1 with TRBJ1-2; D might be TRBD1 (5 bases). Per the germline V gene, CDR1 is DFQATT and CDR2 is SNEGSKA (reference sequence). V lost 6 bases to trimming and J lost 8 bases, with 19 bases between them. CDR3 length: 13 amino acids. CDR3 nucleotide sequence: TGCAGTGCGAGTCCCCCAGGGCGAAACGGCTACACCTTC. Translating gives CSASPPGRNGYTF.

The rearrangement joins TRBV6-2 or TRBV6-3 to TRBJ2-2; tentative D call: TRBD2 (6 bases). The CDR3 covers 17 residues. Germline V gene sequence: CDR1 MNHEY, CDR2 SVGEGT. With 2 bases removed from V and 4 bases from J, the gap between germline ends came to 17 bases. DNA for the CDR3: TGTGCCAGCAGTTACGGGAGGATGGCGGTAATCACCGGGGAGCTGTTTTTT. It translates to CASSYGRMAVITGELFF.

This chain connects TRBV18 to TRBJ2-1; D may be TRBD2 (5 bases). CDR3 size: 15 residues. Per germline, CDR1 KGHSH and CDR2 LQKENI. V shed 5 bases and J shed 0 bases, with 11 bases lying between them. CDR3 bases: TGTGCCAGCTCAGCTTTAGGGAGCTCCTACAATGAGCAGTTCTTC. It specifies CASSALGSSYNEQFF.

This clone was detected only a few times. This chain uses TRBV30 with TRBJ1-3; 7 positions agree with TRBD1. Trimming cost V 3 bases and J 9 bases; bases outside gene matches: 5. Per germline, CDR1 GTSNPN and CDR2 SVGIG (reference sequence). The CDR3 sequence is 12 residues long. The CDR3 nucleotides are TGTGCCTGGAGCGACAGGGTGGCCACCATATATTTT. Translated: CAWSDRVATIYF. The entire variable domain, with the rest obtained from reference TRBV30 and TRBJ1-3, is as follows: SQTIHQWPATLVQPVGSPLSLECTVEGTSNPNLYWYRQAAGRGLQLLFYSVGIGQISSEVPQNLSASRPQDRQFILSSKKLLLSDSGFYLCAWSDRVATIYFGEGSWLTVV.

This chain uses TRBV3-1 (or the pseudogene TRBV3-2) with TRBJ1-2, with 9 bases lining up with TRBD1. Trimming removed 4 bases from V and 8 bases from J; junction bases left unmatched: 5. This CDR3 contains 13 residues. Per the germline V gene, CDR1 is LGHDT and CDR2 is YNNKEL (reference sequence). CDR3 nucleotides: TGTGCCAGCAGCCTGCGGACAGGGGACGGCTACACCTTC. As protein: CASSLRTGDGYTF.

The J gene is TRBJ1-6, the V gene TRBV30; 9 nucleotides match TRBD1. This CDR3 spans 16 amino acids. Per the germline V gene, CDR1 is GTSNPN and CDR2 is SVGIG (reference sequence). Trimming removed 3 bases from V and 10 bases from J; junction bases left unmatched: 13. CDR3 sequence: CAWRTPYRGLSSPLHF. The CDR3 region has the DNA TGTGCCTGGAGAACCCCTTACAGGGGGCTATCCTCACCCCTCCACTTT.

CDR3 DNA sequence: TGTGCCAGCAGCTTGGCAGGGGATAATGAAAAACTGTTTTTT. Translating gives CASSLAGDNEKLFF. J is TRBJ1-4 and V is TRBV7-9, with a possible D match to TRBD1 (6 bases). CDR3 length: 14 residues. V was trimmed by 3 bases and J by 4 bases, leaving 9 bases between them. The V gene's germline CDR1 is SEHNR and CDR2 FQNEAQ (reference sequence).

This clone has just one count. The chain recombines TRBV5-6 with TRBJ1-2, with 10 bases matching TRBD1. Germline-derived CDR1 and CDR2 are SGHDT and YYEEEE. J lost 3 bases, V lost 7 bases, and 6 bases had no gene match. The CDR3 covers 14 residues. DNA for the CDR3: TGTGCCAGCGCGGCGACAGGGGGCGACTATGGCTACACCTTC. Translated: CASAATGGDYGYTF.

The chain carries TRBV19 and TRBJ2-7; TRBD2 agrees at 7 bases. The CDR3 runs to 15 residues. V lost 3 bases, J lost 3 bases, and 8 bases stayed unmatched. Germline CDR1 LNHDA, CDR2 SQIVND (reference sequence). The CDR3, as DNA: TGTGCCAGTAGTATCCGTCGCGGGAGCCTCTACGAGCAGTACTTC. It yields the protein CASSIRRGSLYEQYF.

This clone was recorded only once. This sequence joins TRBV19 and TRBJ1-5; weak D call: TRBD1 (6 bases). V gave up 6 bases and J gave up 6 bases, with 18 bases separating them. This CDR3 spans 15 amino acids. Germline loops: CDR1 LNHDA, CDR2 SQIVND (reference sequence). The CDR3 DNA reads TGTGCCAGTAGAACCACGGGGGGGGCCGGTCAGCCCCAGCATTTT. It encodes CASRTTGGAGQPQHF.

The CDR3, as DNA: TGTGCCATCAAACCAAACCAGGGGAACTACGAGCAGTACTTC. Its protein product is CAIKPNQGNYEQYF. The chain joins TRBV10-3 to TRBJ2-7, with D perhaps matching TRBD1 (6 bases). The CDR3 extends over 14 amino acids. Trimming left V 7 bases short and J 3 bases short, with 16 bases between. Looked up from germline, CDR1 is ENHRY and CDR2 is SYGVKD.

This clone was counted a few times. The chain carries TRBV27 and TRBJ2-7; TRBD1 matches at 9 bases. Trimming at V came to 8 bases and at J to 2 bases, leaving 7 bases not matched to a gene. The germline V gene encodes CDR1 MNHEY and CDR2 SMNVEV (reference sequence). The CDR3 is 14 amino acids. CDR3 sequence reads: CASRRDRVTYEQYF. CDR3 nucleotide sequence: TGTGCCAGCCGCCGGGACAGGGTTACCTACGAGCAGTACTTC.

CDR3 sequence (DNA): TGTGCCAGCAGCCCAGGGACAGGTCTGAGGGAGACCCAGTACTTC. This translates into CASSPGTGLRETQYF. The rearrangement joins TRBV3-1 (or the pseudogene TRBV3-2) to TRBJ2-5; 8 bases are shared with TRBD1. V was clipped by 4 bases and J by 5 bases; unmatched bases: 9. Germline lookup yields CDR1 LGHDT and CDR2 YNNKEL (reference sequence). The length of the CDR3 is 15 residues.

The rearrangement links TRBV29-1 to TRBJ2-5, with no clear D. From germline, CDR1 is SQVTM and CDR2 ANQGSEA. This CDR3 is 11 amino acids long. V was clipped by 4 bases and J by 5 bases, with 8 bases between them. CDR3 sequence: CSVVVGETQYF. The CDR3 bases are TGCAGCGTTGTCGTCGGGGAGACCCAGTACTTC. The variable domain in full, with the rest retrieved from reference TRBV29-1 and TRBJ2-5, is SAVISQKPSRDICQRGTSLTIQCQVDSQVTMMFWYRQQPGQSLTLIATANQGSEATYESGFVIDKFPISRPNLTFSTLTVSNMSPEDSSIYLCSVVVGETQYFGPGTRLLVL.

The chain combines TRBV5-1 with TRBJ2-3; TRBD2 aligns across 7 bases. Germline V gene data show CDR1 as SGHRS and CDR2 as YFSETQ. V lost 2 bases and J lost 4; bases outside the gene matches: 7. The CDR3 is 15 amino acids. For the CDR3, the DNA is TGCGCCAGCAGCTTAGCGGGAAGCAGGGCAGATACGCAGTATTTT. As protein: CASSLAGSRADTQYF.

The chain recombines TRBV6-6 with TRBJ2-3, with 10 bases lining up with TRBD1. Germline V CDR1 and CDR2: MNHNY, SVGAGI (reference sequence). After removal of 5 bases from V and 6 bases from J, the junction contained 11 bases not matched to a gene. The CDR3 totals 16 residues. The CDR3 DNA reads TGTGCCAGCAGTGCGAAGGACAGGGGGGAGGCGGATACGCAGTATTTT. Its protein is CASSAKDRGEADTQYF.

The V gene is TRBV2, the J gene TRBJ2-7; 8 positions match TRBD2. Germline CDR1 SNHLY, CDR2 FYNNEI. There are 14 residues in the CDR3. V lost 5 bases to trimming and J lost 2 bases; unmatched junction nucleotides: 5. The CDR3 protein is CASSPHGRAYEQYF. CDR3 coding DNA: TGTGCCAGCAGTCCTCACGGGAGGGCCTACGAGCAGTACTTC.